The entry below gives a single TCR beta chain sequence along with its context. What it binds is unknown. This sample is drawn from a study of T cell responses to AZD1222 COVID-19 vaccine. After removal of 3 bases from V and 4 bases from J, the junction contained 4 bases not matched to a gene. CDR1 is SEHNR and CDR2 is FQNEAQ in the germline V gene (reference sequence). The CDR3 has 14 amino acids. Second-dose intervals near 4 or 12 weeks were combined. Study observations and caveats: Spike-specific TCR breadth and depth grew following two AZD1222 doses. Seropositivity was recorded at baseline in only a handful of AZD1222 recipients.

Method: immunoSEQ multiplex PCR; TCRdb's copy keeps in-frame clones and lacks some. This table holds about 80,000 clones, approximately 83% found once. Here the sequenced sample was peripheral blood, taken 28 days after the second AZD1222 dose. The genes are TRBV7-9 and TRBJ2-7; TRBD1 matches 9 bases. The clonotype comes from an adult who received the AZD1222 COVID-19 vaccine. The CDR3 region is CASSLGDRVYEQYF. In nucleotides, the CDR3 is TGTGCCAGCAGCTTGGGGGACAGGGTTTACGAGCAGTACTTC.